Presented here are 30 T cell receptor beta chains from one specimen sequenced in a study of CD8+CD57+ T cells in acquired aplastic anemia. By flow cytometry, patients selected for sequencing had shown an expansion of CD8+CD57+ cells. For CDR3 and TCR beta VDJ profiling, genomic DNA was the template used. Each CDR3 protein is one row after TCRdb ran MiXCR on the reads. The data hold approximately 200,000 distinct CDR3 sequences, with roughly 50% observed a single time. Sequencing was performed on sorted CD4+, CD8+, or CD8+CD57+ T cells (not recorded which) from PBMCs. These receptors all stem from a human donor with aplastic anemia.

There are many counts of this clonotype. The chain uses TRBV5-1 and TRBJ1-2; D not resolved. Germline V gives CDR1 SGHRS, CDR2 YFSETQ. V was pared by 0 bases and J by 2 bases, with 5 bases between. The CDR3 runs to 13 residues. The CDR3 loop reads CASSLADNYGYTF. The CDR3 DNA is TGCGCCAGCAGCTTGGCCGACAACTATGGCTACACCTTC.

The chain combines TRBV20-1 with TRBJ2-3, with 7 bases identical to TRBD2. The CDR3 has 14 amino acids. Germline loops: CDR1 DFQATT, CDR2 SNEGSKA (reference sequence). Trimming at V came to 8 bases and at J to 2 bases, leaving 10 bases not matched to a gene. The CDR3 reads CSLGSGAYTDTQYF. The CDR3 coding sequence is TGCAGTTTAGGGAGCGGGGCATACACAGATACGCAGTATTTT.

This clonotype was detected a few times. A single base separates this from a much larger clone, so it may be a read error. V is TRBV20-1 and J is TRBJ2-7; 11 positions agree with TRBD1. Germline V gene sequence: CDR1 DFQATT, CDR2 SNEGSKA (reference sequence). CDR3 length: 15 amino acids. DNA of the CDR3: TGCAGTGCTAGAGGGGGGACAGGGGGTTCCTACGGGCAGTACTTC. The encoded protein is CSARGGTGGSYGQYF.

This clonotype came up a few times. The V call is TRBV7-2, the J call TRBJ1-1, with D uncertain. The V gene lost 3 bases and the J gene lost 0 bases, with 14 bases spanning the gap. The V gene's germline CDR1 is SGHTA and CDR2 FQGNSA. This CDR3 contains 16 residues. The CDR3 coding sequence is TGTGCCAGCAGCTTGGATGGTTGGGTCATGAACACTGAAGCTTTCTTT. Protein: CASSLDGWVMNTEAFF.

The count of this clonotype is one. The rearrangement links TRBV25-1 to TRBJ1-2; 8 bases map to TRBD1. The germline gives CDR1 MGHDK, CDR2 SYGVNS. The V and J ends lost 6 bases and 8 bases, in that order; junction bases with no gene match: 11. The CDR3 is 14 residues long. Written as DNA, the CDR3 is TGTGCCAGCAGCTTAGGGCAGGGGGCGGGCGGCTACACCTTC. The encoded protein is CASSLGQGAGGYTF.

The chain combines TRBV2 with TRBJ1-6; possibly TRBD1 for D (5 bases). This CDR3 region has 17 residues. CDR1 SNHLY and CDR2 FYNNEI come from the germline V gene. Trimming pared 4 bases from V and 4 bases from J, leaving 17 bases between. CDR3 region: CASSVDGREVYNSPLHF. CDR3 coding DNA: TGTGCCAGCAGTGTGGATGGCAGGGAAGTTTATAATTCACCCCTCCACTTT.

Many counts were recorded for this clonotype. This chain connects TRBV12-3 or TRBV12-4 to TRBJ1-5; 7 bases map to TRBD1. The V and J ends lost 5 bases and 9 bases, in that order; junction bases with no gene match: 19. There are 17 residues in the CDR3. CDR3 coding DNA: TGTGCCAGCAGTCGCCGCGGACCGGGACAGAGGATTTTGCCCCAGCATTTT. Residues: CASSRRGPGQRILPQHF.

This rearrangement joins TRBV20-1 to TRBJ2-7; 9 bases align to TRBD2. J gave up 5 bases and V 6 bases, and 11 bases lay outside the gene matches. The germline V gene has CDR1 DFQATT and CDR2 SNEGSKA (reference sequence). The CDR3 length is 14 residues. The CDR3, as DNA: TGCAGTGCCCAGAGCGGGGGGCGCCAGAACGAGCAGTACTTC. Encoded protein: CSAQSGGRQNEQYF.

This clonotype was detected many times. The chain couples TRBV20-1 to TRBJ2-1; 10 bases line up with TRBD2. The V gene end was trimmed by 6 bases and the J gene end by 9 bases; junction bases not matched to a gene: 11. Looked up from germline, CDR1 is DFQATT and CDR2 is SNEGSKA (reference sequence). The CDR3 loop spans 14 amino acids. The CDR3 is CSAQAGGWNPEQFF. As DNA, the CDR3 is TGCAGTGCACAAGCGGGGGGGTGGAATCCTGAGCAGTTCTTC.

This clonotype was seen at least ten times. V usage is TRBV19 and J usage is TRBJ2-7, with 9 bases identical to TRBD1. The germline CDR1 and CDR2 sequences are LNHDA and SQIVND (reference sequence). CDR3 length: 13 residues. With V trimmed by 5 bases and J by 7 bases, 6 bases remained unmatched. CDR3 in amino acids: CASSQQGAGEQYF. The CDR3, as DNA: TGTGCCAGTAGTCAACAGGGGGCGGGGGAGCAGTACTTC.

Concerning this clonotype: A much bigger clone sits one base away, suggesting this may be a read error. This is likely a read error, given that the CDR3 carries no conserved phenylalanine or tryptophan at its end. The chain uses TRBV20-1 and TRBJ1-4; D may be TRBD1 (5 bases). The V end lost 6 bases, the J end lost 0 bases, and 11 bases lay between the germline ends. The CDR3 totals 14 residues. CDR1 DFQATT and CDR2 SNEGSKA come from the germline V gene (reference sequence). CDR3 DNA sequence: TGCAGTGCAAGCAGGGACGCAACTAATGAAAAACTGTTTGTT. Residues: CSASRDATNEKLFV.

Points on this clonotype: This may stem from a read error, because a much larger clone lies one nucleotide away. The gene calls are TRBV12-3 or TRBV12-4 and TRBJ2-2, with D tentatively TRBD1 (6 bases). Deletions cut 6 bases from V and 1 base from J, with 12 bases between. The CDR3 extends over 15 amino acids. CDR3 sequence: CASSQDSRNTGELFF. CDR3 coding DNA: TGTGCCAGCAGCCAGGACAGTAGGAACACCGGGGAGCTGTTTTTT.

The gene calls are TRBV7-2 and TRBJ1-1, with no clear D. Trimming removed 5 bases at V and 3 bases at J, with 13 bases between. Germline CDR1 and CDR2: SGHTA and FQGNSA. This CDR3 spans 14 amino acids. The CDR3 region has the DNA TGTGCCAGCAGCCAATCGGAAGGCCACACTGAAGCTTTCTTT. This encodes CASSQSEGHTEAFF.

The chain joins TRBV20-1 to TRBJ2-5, with TRBD1 as a possible D gene (6 bases). This CDR3 has 12 amino acids. CDR1 and CDR2 (germline): DFQATT, SNEGSKA (reference sequence). Trimming cost V 5 bases and J 0 bases, with 7 bases left between them. In nucleotides, the CDR3 is TGCAGTGCTGGACAGTACCAAGAGACCCAGTACTTC. Translated, it gives CSAGQYQETQYF.

Many counts were recorded for this clonotype. V usage is TRBV2 and J usage is TRBJ1-2; no clear D. The CDR3 consists of 14 residues. Germline V lookup: CDR1 SNHLY, CDR2 FYNNEI. Trimming pared 0 bases from V and 5 bases from J, leaving 10 bases between. The CDR3 loop reads CASSEARAEYGYTF. As DNA, the CDR3 is TGTGCCAGCAGTGAAGCGCGGGCAGAATATGGCTACACCTTC.

This clonotype has at least ten counts. V is TRBV11-1 and J is TRBJ2-2; maybe TRBD1 (7 bases). V was pared by 2 bases and J by 5 bases, with 18 bases between. CDR3 length: 17 amino acids. Looked up from germline, CDR1 is SGHAT and CDR2 is FQDESV (reference sequence). As DNA, the CDR3 is TGTGCCAGCAGCTTATCCATAGCAGGGGGGATTACCGGGGAGCTGTTTTTT. It specifies CASSLSIAGGITGELFF.

This clonotype was recorded many times. The genes are TRBV7-2 and TRBJ1-5; maybe TRBD1 (6 bases). Germline loops: CDR1 SGHTA, CDR2 FQGNSA. The germline V and J ends were trimmed by 5 bases and 6 bases, with 14 bases remaining between them. This CDR3 has 14 residues. CDR3 in amino acids: CASSKGGFGQPQHF. The CDR3 DNA is TGTGCCAGCAGCAAGGGGGGGTTCGGTCAGCCCCAGCATTTT.

This clonotype showed up many times. The chain carries TRBV20-1 and TRBJ2-1; D is possibly TRBD1 or TRBD2 (5 bases each). V was pared by 8 bases and J by 0 bases, with 14 bases between. From germline, CDR1 is DFQATT and CDR2 SNEGSKA (reference sequence). The CDR3 length is 14 residues. The CDR3 protein is CSLGWGSSYNEQFF. The CDR3 DNA reads TGCAGTTTGGGGTGGGGGAGCTCCTACAATGAGCAGTTCTTC.

Details on this clonotype: This could be a read error, since a much larger clone is one nucleotide away. The chain recombines TRBV2 with TRBJ2-2; TRBD1 matches at 9 bases. Looked up from germline, CDR1 is SNHLY and CDR2 is FYNNEI. The V and J ends lost 7 bases and 5 bases, in that order; junction bases with no gene match: 8. CDR3 length equals 15 residues. Here the CDR3 reads CASKTGQGRTGELFF. CDR3 coding DNA: TGTGCCAGCAAGACGGGACAGGGTAGAACCGGGGAGCTGTTTTTT.

The chain has TRBV7-9 and TRBJ2-7; 8 bases align to TRBD2. This CDR3 is built from 14 residues. CDR1 and CDR2 from the germline V gene are SEHNR and FQNEAQ (reference sequence). J lost 5 bases, V lost 6 bases, and 9 bases had no gene match. The CDR3 spells CASRHSTSVDEQYF. CDR3 coding DNA: TGTGCCAGCAGGCACTCGACTAGCGTGGACGAGCAGTACTTC. Full variable domain (rest looked up from reference TRBV7-9 and TRBJ2-7): DTGVSQNPRHKITKRGQNVTFRCDPISEHNRLYWYRQTLGQGPEFLTYFQNEAQLEKSRLLSDRFSAERPKGSFSTLEIQRTEQGDSAMYLCASRHSTSVDEQYFGPGTRLTVT.

This clonotype was detected only a few times. A much larger clonotype is one base distant, so this may be a read error. DNA of the CDR3: TGCGCCAGCGGCGGACAGACAACTAATGAAAAACTGTTTTTT. Its protein product is CASGGQTTNEKLFF. The chain carries TRBV5-1 and TRBJ1-4, with D possibly matching TRBD1 (6 bases). This CDR3 spans 14 amino acids. V was shortened by 7 bases and J by 0 bases, with 10 bases between the two germline ends. Germline assignment: CDR1 SGHRS and CDR2 YFSETQ.

The chain links TRBV18 to TRBJ2-7, with 12 bases identical to TRBD1. With 5 bases clipped from V and 6 bases from J, the junction kept 5 bases outside the gene matches. The CDR3 runs 14 residues. The germline gives CDR1 KGHSH, CDR2 LQKENI. Here the CDR3 reads CASSAGTGGVEQYF. The CDR3 DNA reads as TGTGCCAGCTCAGCTGGGACAGGGGGCGTCGAGCAGTACTTC. The full variable domain, with the rest looked up from reference TRBV18 and TRBJ2-7, is NAGVMQNPRHLVRRRGQEARLRCSPMKGHSHVYWYRQLPEEGLKFMVYLQKENIIDESGMPKERFSAEFPKEGPSILRIQQVVRGDSAAYFCASSAGTGGVEQYFGPGTRLTVT.

The chain has TRBV25-1 and TRBJ1-6; a weak D match, TRBD1 (6 bases). This CDR3 region has 16 residues. The germline V gene has CDR1 MGHDK and CDR2 SYGVNS. V lost 11 bases to trimming and J lost 0 bases, with 17 bases between them. This CDR3 is CAGFWGLSSYNSPLHF. The CDR3 DNA is TGTGCCGGCTTCTGGGGGCTCAGCTCCTATAATTCACCCCTCCACTTT.

The gene calls are TRBV19 and TRBJ2-1; 7 nucleotides line up with TRBD1. The CDR3 loop spans 14 amino acids. J was trimmed by 4 bases and V by 4 bases; bases with no gene match: 4. CDR1 is LNHDA, CDR2 SQIVND, per germline (reference sequence). The CDR3 DNA sequence: TGTGCCAGTAGTACTCGGGACAGTTACAATGAGCAGTTCTTC. Its protein product is CASSTRDSYNEQFF.

This clonotype came up many times. V and J are TRBV20-1 and TRBJ1-4; weak D call: TRBD1 (5 bases). Per germline, CDR1 DFQATT and CDR2 SNEGSKA (reference sequence). Trimming left V 5 bases short and J 6 bases short, with 16 bases between. The CDR3 extends over 14 amino acids. The DNA for the CDR3 is TGCAGTGCTCCCCACTCGACAGCAGATGAAAAACTGTTTTTT. Translated: CSAPHSTADEKLFF.

This clonotype was found a few times. Being one base from a much bigger clone, this may be a read error. The chain has TRBV7-2 and TRBJ1-1, with 8 bases matching TRBD1. The CDR3 covers 13 residues. Per the germline V gene, CDR1 is SGHTA and CDR2 is FQGNSA. J lost 4 bases, V lost 8 bases, and 6 bases had no gene match. The CDR3, as DNA: TGTGCCAGCGGCCCTACAGGGGGCACTGAAGCTTTCTTT. As protein: CASGPTGGTEAFF.

This clonotype was found many times. The chain employs TRBV5-1 and TRBJ1-4; D is ambiguous. The CDR3 contains 13 residues. V lost 7 bases to trimming and J lost 8 bases, with 15 bases between them. CDR1 is SGHRS and CDR2 is YFSETQ in the germline V gene. CDR3 DNA sequence: TGCGCCAGCCGCCGGGAGGTTCCAGAAAAACTGTTTTTT. Residues: CASRREVPEKLFF.

In DNA, the CDR3 is TGTGCCAGCAGTCGCCAGACCGATACCTACAATGAGCAGTTCTTC. This gives the protein CASSRQTDTYNEQFF. The genes are TRBV7-9 and TRBJ2-1; the D is unclear. This CDR3 has 15 residues. Germline V lookup: CDR1 SEHNR, CDR2 FQNEAQ (reference sequence). The V end lost 6 bases, the J end lost 2 bases, and 14 bases lay between the germline ends.

This clonotype appeared a few times. This chain uses TRBV19 with TRBJ2-5; the D gene is possibly TRBD1 (5 bases). V was clipped by 5 bases and J by 5 bases, with 9 bases between them. This CDR3 contains 12 residues. In germline, CDR1 is LNHDA, CDR2 SQIVND (reference sequence). The CDR3 region has the DNA TGTGCCAGTAGTGGGGCGTGGGAGACCCAGTACTTC. This encodes CASSGAWETQYF.

The chain carries TRBV20-1 and TRBJ1-5; D is ambiguous. Germline CDR1 DFQATT, CDR2 SNEGSKA (reference sequence). The CDR3 is 13 amino acids. Deletions cut 0 bases from V and 5 bases from J, with 8 bases between. CDR3 DNA: TGCAGTGCTAGAGACGTGGTAGATCAGCCCCAGCATTTT. Protein: CSARDVVDQPQHF.